The present TCR beta chain was sequenced within a study of blood T cells in healthy people across ages. With a J-beta primer mix and a sample-barcoded 5' primer, a second PCR ran roughly 6 to 12 cycles. TCRdb fed the 5' RACE reads into MiXCR, producing one record per CDR3 protein. This table holds 1.5 million to 2 million distinct CDR3 sequences, 35% to 50% found once. Trimming cost V 6 bases and J 4 bases; bases outside gene matches: 20. The CDR3 runs to 18 residues. The sequence derives from a human donor in good health. The V call is TRBV12-3 or TRBV12-4, the J call TRBJ1-2, with 7 nucleotides matching TRBD1. The sample was blood. The chain's CDR3 is CASSQRHPGQGGAYGYTF. CDR3 DNA: TGTGCCAGCAGCCAACGACATCCGGGGCAGGGGGGAGCCTATGGCTACACCTTC.